These 31 T cell receptor beta chains originate from one sample sequenced in a study of cytomegalovirus exposure and HLA in healthy donors. PCR amplification relied on 60 Vbeta primers (plus 13 Jbeta primers). This table comes from immunoSEQ multiplex PCR, and its TCRdb copy is limited to in-frame clones, with some not included. The sample lists roughly 80,000 clones, 65% to 70% occurring once. Sequencing was done on a sample of PBMCs. The receptors were sampled from a woman aged 50 to 60 in good health and CMV-seropositive.

This rearrangement joins TRBV9 to TRBJ2-2; TRBD1 might be the D (7 bases). The CDR3 is 15 amino acids. Trimming left V 4 bases short and J 6 bases short, with 16 bases between. Germline V gene sequence: CDR1 SGDLS, CDR2 YYNGEE. For the CDR3, the DNA is TGTGCCAGCAGCCAACTGGAGGGGGCGGCCGGGGAGCTGTTTTTT. This codes for CASSQLEGAAGELFF.

This clone was detected only a few times. The rearrangement uses TRBV7-2 and TRBJ1-2; no clear D gene. V lost 5 bases and J lost 3, with 13 bases in between. Germline values: CDR1 SGHTA, CDR2 FQGNSA. The CDR3 sequence is 14 residues long. The CDR3: CASSQPGFDYGYTF. In nucleotides, the CDR3 is TGTGCCAGCAGCCAACCGGGATTTGACTATGGCTACACCTTC.

This clone was seen only once. This chain links TRBV5-4 with TRBJ1-4, with a tentative D call TRBD1 (6 bases). The V gene lost 9 bases and the J gene lost 6 bases, with 18 bases spanning the gap. Germline CDR1 and CDR2: SGHNT and YYREEE (reference sequence). This CDR3 contains 14 residues. The DNA for the CDR3 is TGTGCCACCGGACCTCAGGGGCCAGATGAAAAACTGTTTTTT. Its protein product is CATGPQGPDEKLFF.

The V call is TRBV27, the J call TRBJ2-7; weak D call: TRBD2 (6 bases). This CDR3 contains 15 residues. The V end lost 0 bases, the J end lost 2 bases, and 11 bases lay between the germline ends. Germline CDR1 and CDR2: MNHEY and SMNVEV (reference sequence). The CDR3 protein is CASSLSPGDAYEQYF. In DNA, the CDR3 is TGTGCCAGCAGTTTATCCCCGGGGGACGCCTACGAGCAGTACTTC.

The rearrangement links TRBV5-1 to TRBJ1-1, with 7 positions matching TRBD1. The trim removed 0 bases at V and 0 bases at J, leaving 5 bases unmatched. Germline V gene data show CDR1 as SGHRS and CDR2 as YFSETQ. The CDR3 loop spans 16 amino acids. CDR3 protein: CASSLGNRGMNTEAFF. CDR3 bases: TGCGCCAGCAGCTTGGGGAACAGGGGAATGAACACTGAAGCTTTCTTT.

The chain carries TRBV10-3 and TRBJ2-1; TRBD1 matches 9 bases. CDR3 size: 12 residues. The germline V gene encodes CDR1 ENHRY and CDR2 SYGVKD. Germline trimming cut 11 bases from V and 6 bases from J; bases unmatched to any gene: 5. This CDR3 reads CALGQGSNEQFF. CDR3 DNA: TGTGCCCTCGGACAGGGGTCCAATGAGCAGTTCTTC.

CDR3 region: CASMAPFLGYTF. The CDR3 DNA sequence: TGTGCCAGCATGGCCCCCTTCTTGGGCTACACCTTC. The chain couples TRBV28 to TRBJ1-2; D gene uncertain. Trimming stripped 7 bases from V and 8 bases from J, with 14 bases between. The CDR3 sequence is 12 residues long. Germline V gene data show CDR1 as MDHEN and CDR2 as SYDVKM.

This clone is labeled as medium-sized. The CDR3 region is CASSLFGGGTPEAFF. As DNA, the CDR3 is TGTGCCAGCAGTTTATTCGGTGGAGGGACCCCTGAAGCTTTCTTT. This chain links TRBV28 with TRBJ1-1, with a possible D match to TRBD1 (5 bases). V was clipped by 1 base and J by 6 bases, with 15 bases between them. Per germline, CDR1 MDHEN and CDR2 SYDVKM. The CDR3 sequence is 15 residues long.

The gene calls are TRBV4-1 and TRBJ1-6, with a weak D call TRBD1 (5 bases). Trimming stripped 1 base from V and 4 bases from J, with 20 bases between. Germline loops: CDR1 MGHRA, CDR2 YSYEKL. The CDR3 covers 19 residues. CDR3 protein: CASSQGGLSPRWYNSPLHF. The CDR3 DNA follows: TGCGCCAGCAGCCAAGGGGGACTTTCCCCGAGATGGTATAATTCACCCCTCCACTTT.

The genes are TRBV27 and TRBJ1-6; no clear D gene. Germline V gene lookup returns CDR1 MNHEY and CDR2 SMNVEV (reference sequence). This CDR3 has 13 amino acids. V lost 5 bases and J 7 bases, leaving 9 bases between the germline ends. CDR3 loop: CASSRGLNSPLHF. CDR3 nucleotides: TGTGCCAGCAGTCGCGGGTTAAATTCACCCCTCCACTTT.

V and J are TRBV15 and TRBJ1-1, with D hard to call. V was shortened by 0 bases and J by 4 bases, with 9 bases between the two germline ends. Per the germline V gene, CDR1 is LNHNV and CDR2 is YYDKDF (reference sequence). CDR3 length equals 14 residues. DNA of the CDR3: TGTGCCACCAGCAGAGATCGGTCCTCCACTGAAGCTTTCTTT. It codes for CATSRDRSSTEAFF.

The V gene is TRBV6-1, the J gene TRBJ1-5; D call uncertain. V lost 0 bases and J lost 2, with 17 bases in between. This CDR3 is 18 amino acids long. Germline loops: CDR1 MNHNS, CDR2 SASEGT. The CDR3 spells CASSEAISGDSGNQPQHF. In DNA form, the CDR3 reads TGTGCCAGCAGTGAAGCAATAAGCGGGGATTCGGGCAATCAGCCCCAGCATTTT.

This clone was counted a single time. The chain is built from TRBV4-2 and TRBJ1-2; D is unclear. The CDR3 sequence is 15 residues long. Trimming cost V 0 bases and J 4 bases, with 12 bases left between them. From germline, CDR1 is LGHNA and CDR2 YNFKEQ. The CDR3 DNA follows: TGTGCCAGCAGCCAAGAAGTCAGAAGAAGCTATGGCTACACCTTC. Its translation: CASSQEVRRSYGYTF.

The V and J genes are TRBV5-1 and TRBJ2-2; the D gene is possibly TRBD1 (6 bases). V lost 3 bases and J 3 bases, leaving 9 bases between the germline ends. The CDR3 covers 14 residues. Germline V lookup: CDR1 SGHRS, CDR2 YFSETQ. The CDR3 DNA reads TGCGCCAGCAGCTCGAGGGGGTACACCGGGGAGCTGTTTTTT. Its protein product is CASSSRGYTGELFF.

The V gene is TRBV6-5, the J gene TRBJ1-2, with D hard to call. CDR1 and CDR2 (germline): MNHEY, SVGAGI. The germline V and J ends were trimmed by 4 bases and 3 bases, with 6 bases remaining between them. The CDR3 length is 12 residues. CDR3: CASSSPYYGYTF. CDR3 in DNA: TGTGCCAGCAGTTCCCCTTACTATGGCTACACCTTC.

In its sample, this clone was seen a few times. The chain has TRBV6-1 and TRBJ2-1, with D perhaps matching TRBD1 (6 bases). The CDR3 has 14 amino acids. Per the germline V gene, CDR1 is MNHNS and CDR2 is SASEGT. V was clipped by 6 bases and J by 0 bases, with 9 bases between them. The DNA for the CDR3 is TGTGCCAGCAGGTCAGGGGCCTCCTACAATGAGCAGTTCTTC. The encoded protein is CASRSGASYNEQFF.

The chain is built from TRBV2 and TRBJ2-3, with D possibly TRBD1 on 6 matching bases. This CDR3 is built from 15 residues. Trimming shortened V by 4 bases and J by 4 bases, and 15 bases separated the two germline ends. CDR1 is SNHLY, CDR2 FYNNEI, per germline. The CDR3 spells CASSGIPKGADTQYF. CDR3 nucleotide sequence: TGTGCCAGCAGTGGAATCCCGAAGGGGGCAGATACGCAGTATTTT.

This clone is a singleton in its sample. The V gene is TRBV11-2, the J gene TRBJ2-5; 11 nucleotides match TRBD2. The V and J ends lost 6 bases and 5 bases, in that order; junction bases with no gene match: 8. Germline-derived CDR1 and CDR2 are SGHAT and FQNNGV. CDR3 length: 15 residues. The CDR3 sequence is CASRKLAGDLETQYF. CDR3 DNA sequence: TGTGCCAGCAGAAAACTAGCGGGGGATTTGGAGACCCAGTACTTC. The full variable domain, its missing parts supplied by reference TRBV11-2 and TRBJ2-5, is EAGVAQSPRYKIIEKRQSVAFWCNPISGHATLYWYQQILGQGPKLLIQFQNNGVVDDSQLPKDRFSAERLKGVDSTLKIQPAKLEDSAVYLCASRKLAGDLETQYFGPGTRLLVL.

This clone has just a few counts. The chain combines TRBV27 with TRBJ1-4; D gene uncertain. The V and J ends lost 5 bases and 0 bases respectively, with 13 bases between them. Germline values: CDR1 MNHEY, CDR2 SMNVEV (reference sequence). CDR3 length: 16 amino acids. The CDR3 sequence is CASSPPFDSTNEKLFF. The CDR3 DNA reads as TGTGCCAGCAGTCCACCGTTCGACTCAACTAATGAAAAACTGTTTTTT. The full variable domain, its missing parts supplied by reference TRBV27 and TRBJ1-4, is EAQVTQNPRYLITVTGKKLTVTCSQNMNHEYMSWYRQDPGLGLRQIYYSMNVEVTDKGDVPEGYKVSRKEKRNFPLILESPSPNQTSLYFCASSPPFDSTNEKLFFGSGTQLSVL.

This chain connects TRBV9 to TRBJ1-2; 9 nucleotides match TRBD1. Trimming at V came to 0 bases and at J to 4 bases, leaving 7 bases not matched to a gene. The germline V gene has CDR1 SGDLS and CDR2 YYNGEE. This CDR3 region has 16 residues. The DNA of the CDR3 is TGTGCCAGCAGCGTAGATTACTACAGGGGGCCCTATGGCTACACCTTC. Encoded protein: CASSVDYYRGPYGYTF.

This rearrangement joins TRBV7-6 to TRBJ1-5; a weak D match, TRBD1 (5 bases). CDR3 length: 14 residues. The germline CDR1 and CDR2 sequences are SGHVS and FNYEAQ. Trimming cost V 1 base and J 7 bases, with 11 bases left between them. CDR3 sequence reads: CASSLGTIGQPQHF. The CDR3 nucleotides are TGTGCCAGCAGCTTAGGGACAATAGGACAGCCCCAGCATTTT.

This clone has a handful of counts. The gene calls are TRBV2 and TRBJ2-4, with 9 bases fitting TRBD2. The ends lost 3 bases at V and 6 bases at J; junction bases unmatched: 9. The length of the CDR3 is 16 residues. Germline V gene data show CDR1 as SNHLY and CDR2 as FYNNEI. CDR3 in DNA: TGTGCCAGCAGTGATCGGGCGGGGGGGCTTGGAAACATTCAGTACTTC. Encoded protein: CASSDRAGGLGNIQYF.

This chain uses TRBV6-1 with TRBJ1-2; D not certain. V gave up 1 base and J gave up 6 bases, with 12 bases separating them. Germline lookup yields CDR1 MNHNS and CDR2 SASEGT. This CDR3 region has 14 residues. CDR3: CASSEEVRGNGYTF. CDR3 coding DNA: TGTGCCAGCAGTGAAGAGGTCCGAGGGAATGGCTACACCTTC.

Comment on this clone: Other DNA variants within this sample encode the same CDR3. V gene TRBV7-3 combines with J gene TRBJ1-1, with D perhaps matching TRBD1 (5 bases). The CDR3 totals 10 residues. In germline, CDR1 is SGHTA, CDR2 FQGTGA. The CDR3 DNA reads TGTGCGGGGGGGAACACTGAAGCTTTCTTT. Translation: CAGGNTEAFF.

The chain links TRBV6-5 to TRBJ2-3, with 8 bases lining up with TRBD1. The CDR3 is 15 amino acids. With V trimmed by 8 bases and J by 5 bases, 12 bases remained unmatched. Germline CDR1 and CDR2: MNHEY and SVGAGI. CDR3 protein: CASRNRGQVEDTQYF. The CDR3, as DNA: TGTGCCAGCCGAAACAGGGGACAGGTTGAAGATACGCAGTATTTT.

CDR3 sequence: CASSLTGQGYEQYF. In nucleotides, the CDR3 is TGTGCCAGCAGCTTAACCGGACAGGGGTACGAGCAGTACTTC. The chain uses TRBV7-3 and TRBJ2-7; the match to TRBD1 covers 9 bases. V was pared by 0 bases and J by 4 bases, with 1 base of the junction left unmatched. Germline loops: CDR1 SGHTA, CDR2 FQGTGA. The CDR3 extends over 14 amino acids.

The V call is TRBV5-5, the J call TRBJ2-7, with D perhaps matching TRBD2 (6 bases). CDR1 is SGHKS, CDR2 YYEKEE, per germline (reference sequence). Trimming stripped 6 bases from V and 5 bases from J, with 21 bases between. This CDR3 contains 15 residues. CDR3 amino acids: CASNAWDLSVDEQYF. CDR3 sequence (DNA): TGTGCCAGCAACGCCTGGGACTTGAGTGTCGACGAGCAGTACTTC. Filled out from reference TRBV5-5 and TRBJ2-7, the complete variable domain reads DAGVTQSPTHLIKTRGQQVTLRCSPISGHKSVSWYQQVLGQGPQFIFQYYEKEERGRGNFPDRFSARQFPNYSSELNVNALLLGDSALYLCASNAWDLSVDEQYFGPGTRLTVT.

This rearrangement joins TRBV7-8 to TRBJ1-4; 11 bases align to TRBD1. V lost 2 bases and J lost 4; bases outside the gene matches: 9. Germline assignment: CDR1 SGHVS and CDR2 FQNEAQ. This CDR3 region has 18 residues. The CDR3 reads CASSLRGQGEILNEKLFF. In DNA, the CDR3 is TGTGCCAGCAGCTTAAGGGGACAGGGGGAGATCCTTAATGAAAAACTGTTTTTT. Full variable domain (missing parts from reference TRBV7-8 and TRBJ1-4): GAGVSQSPRYKVAKRGQDVALRCDPISGHVSLFWYQQALGQGPEFLTYFQNEAQLDKSGLPSDRFFAERPEGSVSTLKIQRTQQEDSAVYLCASSLRGQGEILNEKLFFGSGTQLSVL.

This clone was picked up one time. The rearrangement uses TRBV11-1 and TRBJ1-1, with unresolved D. This CDR3 comprises 14 residues. Germline lookup yields CDR1 SGHAT and CDR2 FQDESV (reference sequence). Between the trimmed V and J ends, which lost 1 base and 1 base, there was a span of 7 bases. The CDR3 sequence: CASSLDPGNTEAFF. CDR3 coding DNA: TGTGCCAGCAGCTTAGATCCGGGGAACACTGAAGCTTTCTTT.

The CDR3 sequence: CASSPQPGSYNEQFF. The CDR3 nucleotides read TGTGCCAGCAGCCCGCAGCCGGGGTCCTACAATGAGCAGTTCTTC. The chain joins TRBV7-9 to TRBJ2-1; a possible D gene is TRBD2 (5 bases). The CDR3 spans 15 residues. The V end lost 5 bases, the J end lost 1 base, and 12 bases lay between the germline ends. Germline CDR1 is SEHNR and CDR2 is FQNEAQ (reference sequence).

The chain recombines TRBV9 with TRBJ2-5, with no clear D. The end of the DNA fits TRBJ2-7 better, so the J call may be wrong. There are 13 residues in the CDR3. Germline V gene sequence: CDR1 SGDLS, CDR2 YYNGEE. As DNA, the CDR3 is TGTGCCAGCAGCGTAGTTCCTTCATACGAGCAGTACTTC. This encodes CASSVVPSYEQYF.